The 7 T cell receptor beta chains below all came from one sample that was sequenced in a study of neoadjuvant anti-PD-1 for oral cavity cancer. Sequenced by immunoSEQ multiplex PCR; TCRdb stores in-frame clones only, minus some. This table holds 60,000 to 75,000 clones, approximately 79% found once. Source: PBMCs, taken before nivolumab (anti-PD-1) treatment. The receptors originated from a person between 35 and 79 years old with oral cavity squamous cell carcinoma.

The chain couples TRBV5-4 to TRBJ2-5; D perhaps matches TRBD2 (6 bases). CDR3 length equals 14 residues. Per the germline V gene, CDR1 is SGHNT and CDR2 is YYREEE (reference sequence). Trimming took 2 bases from V and 5 from J, leaving 13 bases between them. DNA of the CDR3: TGTGCCAGCAGCTTTACTAGCCCGCTTGAGACCCAGTACTTC. This codes for CASSFTSPLETQYF.

This chain links TRBV15 with TRBJ2-1, with a tentative D call TRBD1 (5 bases). Looked up from germline, CDR1 is LNHNV and CDR2 is YYDKDF (reference sequence). V lost 5 bases and J 5 bases, leaving 13 bases between the germline ends. The CDR3 is made up of 14 amino acids. CDR3 residues: CATSGWTSHNEQFF. As DNA, the CDR3 is TGTGCCACCAGCGGCTGGACAAGCCACAATGAGCAGTTCTTC.

The chain uses TRBV9 and TRBJ2-3; possible D gene TRBD1, 5 bases. CDR1 is SGDLS and CDR2 is YYNGEE in the germline V gene. CDR3 length: 16 amino acids. The germline V and J ends were trimmed by 0 bases and 4 bases, with 15 bases remaining between them. This CDR3 reads CASSVEGRASADTQYF. The CDR3 nucleotides read TGTGCCAGCAGCGTAGAGGGCAGGGCTTCTGCAGATACGCAGTATTTT.

This chain links TRBV5-8 with TRBJ1-2; 9 bases are a match to TRBD1. V lost 3 bases to trimming and J lost 0 bases; unmatched junction nucleotides: 6. CDR3 size: 16 residues. Looked up from germline, CDR1 is SGHTS and CDR2 is YDEGEE. CDR3 in amino acids: CASSSDWTGANYGYTF. The CDR3 DNA is TGTGCCAGCAGCTCGGATTGGACAGGGGCTAACTATGGCTACACCTTC.

V and J are TRBV7-3 and TRBJ2-7, with D possibly called TRBD1 or TRBD2 (5 bases each). The CDR3 runs 14 residues. Germline-derived CDR1 and CDR2 are SGHTA and FQGTGA. V gave up 4 bases and J gave up 2 bases, with 12 bases separating them. CDR3 bases: TGTGCCAGCAGCTCCTCCGGGACCCCCTACGAGCAGTACTTC. This codes for CASSSSGTPYEQYF.

The chain uses TRBV5-5 and TRBJ2-7, with D possibly TRBD2 on 6 matching bases. Trimming left V 0 bases short and J 1 base short, with 8 bases between. This CDR3 is built from 14 residues. Germline V gives CDR1 SGHKS, CDR2 YYEKEE (reference sequence). The CDR3 region has the DNA TGTGCCAGCAGCTTGGGGGACTTTTCCTACGAGCAGTACTTC. Translated, it gives CASSLGDFSYEQYF.

The genes are TRBV27 and TRBJ2-5; weak D call: TRBD1 (6 bases). V was shortened by 7 bases and J by 2 bases, with 17 bases between the two germline ends. The CDR3 extends over 15 amino acids. In germline, CDR1 is MNHEY, CDR2 SMNVEV (reference sequence). The CDR3 here is CASNAHGTSQETQYF. CDR3 DNA sequence: TGTGCCAGCAACGCGCACGGGACATCACAAGAGACCCAGTACTTC.